The 16 T cell receptor beta chains below were found in one sample sequenced in a study of vaccination effects on CD4 cells after COVID-19. Only in-frame clones appear in the TCRdb table, and some are missing; sequencing was by immunoSEQ multiplex PCR. The sample shows 50,000 or so clones, approximately 79% of them seen only once. Sequencing in the ViraFEST assay came after antigen-specific CD4+ T cells had been expanded with viral peptide pools, which were used to stimulate PBMC. The culture ran for approximately 9 days before CD4+ T cells were isolated. The healthy vaccine recipients, who had no prior SARS-CoV-2 infection, showed negative nucleocapsid antibodies. Which antigens these TCRs recognize remains unknown. This sample comprised CD4+ T cells from PBMCs cultured with HCoV-OC43 spike peptides, obtained before COVID-19 vaccination. The subset here: HCoV-OC43 spike overlapping peptide pool stimulation. All receptors derive from a human donor who received a COVID-19 vaccine.

The V call is TRBV6-5, the J call TRBJ2-5; 10 bases agree with TRBD2. In germline, CDR1 is MNHEY, CDR2 SVGAGI. The V segment lost 5 bases and the J segment 4 bases; nucleotides outside the gene matches: 4. The CDR3 is 14 amino acids. The DNA of the CDR3 is TGTGCCAGCAGTACTAGCGGGGCGGGAGAGACCCAGTACTTC. Encoded protein: CASSTSGAGETQYF.

The genes are TRBV7-2 and TRBJ2-5, with TRBD2 matching 15 bases. The CDR3 sequence is 17 residues long. From germline, CDR1 is SGHTA and CDR2 FQGNSA. V lost 6 bases and J lost 5; bases outside the gene matches: 10. CDR3 amino acids: CASRPPGLAGGGETQYF. In DNA, the CDR3 is TGTGCCAGCAGACCTCCGGGACTAGCGGGGGGAGGGGAGACCCAGTACTTC. The variable domain in full, with the rest retrieved from reference TRBV7-2 and TRBJ2-5, is GAGVSQSPSNKVTEKGKDVELRCDPISGHTALYWYRQSLGQGLEFLIYFQGNSAPDKSGLPSDRFSAERTGGSVSTLTIQRTQQEDSAVYLCASRPPGLAGGGETQYFGPGTRLLVL.

The chain uses TRBV7-2 and TRBJ2-1; TRBD1 matches at 10 bases. Germline CDR1 reads SGHTA; CDR2 reads FQGNSA. V trimming: 7 bases; J trimming: 7 bases; junction bases outside the gene matches: 7. CDR3 length equals 14 residues. As DNA, the CDR3 is TGTGCCAGCACTCCGGGACAGGGGTTAAATGAGCAGTTCTTC. It codes for CASTPGQGLNEQFF.

This clone was found once. J is TRBJ1-4 and V is TRBV24-1, with D unresolved. Trimming cost V 5 bases and J 4 bases, with 10 bases left between them. The germline CDR1 and CDR2 sequences are KGHDR and SFDVKD. There are 14 residues in the CDR3. The DNA of the CDR3 is TGTGCCACCAGTGGTTGGCTGAATAATGAAAAACTGTTTTTT. It translates to CATSGWLNNEKLFF.

This clone was detected a few times. The chain employs TRBV2 and TRBJ1-5; D is unresolved. Trimming shortened V by 3 bases and J by 1 base, and 4 bases separated the two germline ends. The CDR3 is 13 amino acids. Germline V lookup: CDR1 SNHLY, CDR2 FYNNEI. The CDR3, as DNA: TGTGCCAGCAGTGACAGAAGCAATCAGCCCCAGCATTTT. Translation: CASSDRSNQPQHF.

The CDR3 loop is CASSFFGTLNTEAFF. CDR3 DNA: TGCGCCAGCAGCTTCTTCGGGACATTGAACACTGAAGCTTTCTTT. The gene calls are TRBV5-1 and TRBJ1-1, with D maybe TRBD1 (6 bases). Germline-derived CDR1 and CDR2 are SGHRS and YFSETQ. This CDR3 is built from 15 residues. The V end was cut by 2 bases, the J end by 0 bases, with 11 bases between.

The rearrangement uses TRBV27 and TRBJ1-5; D not resolved. This CDR3 has 16 residues. Germline V lookup: CDR1 MNHEY, CDR2 SMNVEV (reference sequence). Trimming stripped 1 base from V and 2 bases from J, with 12 bases between. The chain's CDR3 is CASSLFGVAGNQPQHF. Here the CDR3 DNA reads TGTGCCAGCAGTTTATTTGGGGTGGCGGGCAATCAGCCCCAGCATTTT.

The V gene is TRBV6-5, the J gene TRBJ1-3; D is possibly TRBD1 (6 bases). Germline-derived CDR1 and CDR2 are MNHEY and SVGAGI. This CDR3 is built from 15 residues. Trimming shortened V by 2 bases and J by 4 bases, and 12 bases separated the two germline ends. CDR3 protein: CASSYRGPGGNTIYF. CDR3 nucleotides: TGTGCCAGCAGTTACCGGGGGCCTGGAGGAAACACCATATATTTT.

The V call is TRBV11-2, the J call TRBJ2-1, with 12 bases matching TRBD1. This CDR3 spans 18 amino acids. The germline gives CDR1 SGHAT, CDR2 FQNNGV. Trimming cost V 5 bases and J 2 bases; bases outside gene matches: 10. The CDR3 nucleotides read TGTGCCAGCAGCCCGACACCGGGACAGGGGGCGACCTACAATGAGCAGTTCTTC. Its translation is CASSPTPGQGATYNEQFF.

The chain has TRBV2 and TRBJ2-5; D unclear. The CDR3 length is 13 residues. V gave up 7 bases and J gave up 1 base, with 10 bases separating them. Germline V gene data show CDR1 as SNHLY and CDR2 as FYNNEI. The CDR3 bases are TGTGCCAGCACCGACCGGGTCCAAGAGACCCAGTACTTC. Amino acid sequence: CASTDRVQETQYF.

The sample holds a few counts of this clone. This chain links TRBV19 with TRBJ1-5; D may be TRBD1 (5 bases). Germline V gene sequence: CDR1 LNHDA, CDR2 SQIVND (reference sequence). The length of the CDR3 is 18 residues. Trimming pared 6 bases from V and 1 base from J, leaving 22 bases between. Here the CDR3 DNA reads TGTGCCAGTAGCATTCGGGACGGCCTGGTTCGGAGCAATCAGCCCCAGCATTTT. Protein sequence: CASSIRDGLVRSNQPQHF.

This clone was detected only a few times. This chain joins TRBV9 and TRBJ2-5, with a weak D call TRBD2 (5 bases). Trimming removed 0 bases at V and 7 bases at J, with 16 bases between. The CDR3 extends over 15 amino acids. CDR1 is SGDLS, CDR2 YYNGEE, per germline. CDR3 sequence reads: CASSVATGSVRTQYF. In nucleotides, the CDR3 is TGTGCCAGCAGCGTAGCTACGGGTAGCGTGCGGACCCAGTACTTC.

The V and J genes are TRBV5-1 and TRBJ2-3; 12 nucleotides agree with TRBD1. The V gene's germline CDR1 is SGHRS and CDR2 YFSETQ. Losses at the gene ends were 4 bases for V and 2 bases for J; bases not matched to a gene: 5. CDR3 length equals 16 residues. Here the CDR3 DNA reads TGCGCCAGCAGCAGGGGACAGGGGGCCTCCACAGATACGCAGTATTTT. Its translation: CASSRGQGASTDTQYF.

The genes are TRBV5-1 and TRBJ2-1; D not certain. Per the germline V gene, CDR1 is SGHRS and CDR2 is YFSETQ. The CDR3 extends over 12 amino acids. V lost 0 bases, J lost 10 bases, and 8 bases lay in between. The CDR3 loop is CASSLGHSEQFF. In DNA form, the CDR3 reads TGCGCCAGCAGCTTGGGCCACTCAGAGCAGTTCTTC.

V gene TRBV10-2 combines with J gene TRBJ2-3; 10 bases agree with TRBD2. The germline gives CDR1 WSHSY, CDR2 SAAADI. The CDR3 runs 14 residues. V dropped 6 bases and J dropped 4; count of bases not matched to a gene: 4. CDR3 DNA sequence: TGCGCCAGCAGGAGCGGGGGGGTGCCAGATACGCAGTATTTT. It codes for CASRSGGVPDTQYF.

The chain links TRBV28 to TRBJ2-1; D is unresolved. Trimming pared 3 bases from V and 8 bases from J, leaving 5 bases between. There are 11 residues in the CDR3. The V gene's germline CDR1 is MDHEN and CDR2 SYDVKM. CDR3 DNA: TGTGCCAGCAGTTTCGGCGATGAGCAGTTCTTC. Translating gives CASSFGDEQFF.